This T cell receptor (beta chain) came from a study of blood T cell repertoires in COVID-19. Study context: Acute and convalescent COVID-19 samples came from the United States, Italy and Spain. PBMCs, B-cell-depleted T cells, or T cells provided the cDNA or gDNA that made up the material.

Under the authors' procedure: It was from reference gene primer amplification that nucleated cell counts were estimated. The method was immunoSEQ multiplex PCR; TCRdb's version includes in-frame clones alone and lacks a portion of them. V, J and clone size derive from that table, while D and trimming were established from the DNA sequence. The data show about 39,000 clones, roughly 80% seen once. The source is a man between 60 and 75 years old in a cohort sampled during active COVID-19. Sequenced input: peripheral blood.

This CDR3 reads CASSSNRVHETQYF. The CDR3 DNA reads TGTGCCAGCAGCTCAAACCGGGTTCATGAGACCCAGTACTTC. This rearrangement joins TRBV5-6 to TRBJ2-5, with D unresolved. The CDR3 has 14 amino acids. Trimming cost V 3 bases and J 5 bases, with 14 bases left between them. Germline V gene data show CDR1 as SGHDT and CDR2 as YYEEEE.